These 20 T cell receptor beta chains share one sample of origin, sequenced in a study of T-cell reconstitution after alpha-beta-depleted transplantation in children. Unique molecular identifiers were built into the TCRbeta library. Each CDR3 protein gets one entry after TCRdb re-called the PCR reads with MiXCR. The table lists about 980,000 distinct CDR3 sequences, about 30% of them singletons, with under 30% in the top ten. The sample here was PBMCs, mostly from graft donor cells, taken 360 days after TCRalphabeta/CD19-depleted stem cell transplant. The receptors here all came from a boy younger than two who had a stem cell transplant for SCID, so the T cells may come from the graft donor.

This clonotype was seen more than once but under ten times. This chain connects TRBV20-1 to TRBJ2-7; 10 positions match TRBD1. After removal of 7 bases from V and 0 bases from J, the junction contained 9 bases not matched to a gene. Germline loops: CDR1 DFQATT, CDR2 SNEGSKA (reference sequence). The CDR3 has 15 residues. This CDR3 is CSVPPGQGSSYEQYF. CDR3 bases: TGCAGTGTCCCCCCGGGACAGGGGAGCTCCTACGAGCAGTACTTC.

This clonotype was recorded a few times. The chain couples TRBV6-1 to TRBJ1-5; no clear D. The CDR3 consists of 17 residues. Between the trimmed V and J ends, which lost 1 base and 0 bases, there was a span of 13 bases. The germline V gene encodes CDR1 MNHNS and CDR2 SASEGT. This chain's CDR3 is CASSEGPLLVSNQPQHF. CDR3 nucleotide sequence: TGTGCCAGCAGTGAAGGTCCCTTACTTGTTAGCAATCAGCCCCAGCATTTT.

The chain has TRBV9 and TRBJ2-3; tentative D call: TRBD1 (6 bases). This CDR3 has 16 amino acids. Trimming stripped 0 bases from V and 1 base from J, with 12 bases between. Germline CDR1 SGDLS, CDR2 YYNGEE. CDR3 loop: CASSVDKGGGTDTQYF. Written as DNA, the CDR3 is TGTGCCAGCAGCGTAGACAAAGGGGGTGGCACAGATACGCAGTATTTT.

The chain is built from TRBV6-4 and TRBJ2-3, with 9 bases aligning to TRBD1. The germline CDR1 and CDR2 sequences are MRHNA and SNTAGT. V trimming: 4 bases; J trimming: 1 base; junction bases outside the gene matches: 3. The CDR3 sequence is 15 residues long. CDR3 coding DNA: TGTGCCAGCAGTGCAAGACAGGGGGGCACAGATACGCAGTATTTT. Its protein product is CASSARQGGTDTQYF.

This clonotype was seen a few times. The chain uses TRBV2 and TRBJ2-7; possibly TRBD1 or TRBD2 for D (5 bases each). This CDR3 region has 14 residues. Germline V gives CDR1 SNHLY, CDR2 FYNNEI. V was trimmed by 6 bases and J by 1 base, leaving 13 bases between them. This chain's CDR3 is CASRDNRGSYEQYF. CDR3 coding DNA: TGTGCCAGCAGGGACAACCGGGGATCCTACGAGCAGTACTTC.

V gene TRBV25-1 combines with J gene TRBJ2-7; no reliable D call. This CDR3 is built from 14 residues. V lost 2 bases, J lost 10 bases, and 18 bases lay in between. The germline V gene encodes CDR1 MGHDK and CDR2 SYGVNS. The CDR3 sequence: CASSERWLSRAQYF. As DNA, the CDR3 is TGTGCCAGCAGTGAACGATGGCTTTCCCGAGCACAGTACTTC.

The rearrangement uses TRBV12-3 or TRBV12-4 and TRBJ2-7; 7 positions match TRBD1. The V gene end was trimmed by 1 base and the J gene end by 5 bases; junction bases not matched to a gene: 5. CDR3 size: 14 residues. The CDR3 region has the DNA TGTGCCAGCAGTTTAGGGACAGGTCTCCACGAGCAGTACTTC. This translates into CASSLGTGLHEQYF.

This CDR3 reads CASSVGSGASWGQETQYF. In DNA form, the CDR3 reads TGTGCCAGCAGCGTAGGTAGCGGGGCCTCCTGGGGCCAAGAGACCCAGTACTTC. V usage is TRBV9 and J usage is TRBJ2-5; TRBD2 matches 8 bases. The V gene's germline CDR1 is SGDLS and CDR2 YYNGEE. J was trimmed by 1 base and V by 0 bases; bases with no gene match: 11. This CDR3 is built from 18 residues.

V usage is TRBV5-1 and J usage is TRBJ2-1, with D possibly matching TRBD1 (6 bases). The CDR3 sequence is 14 residues long. Trimming removed 10 bases from V and 0 bases from J, with 14 bases in between. CDR1 and CDR2 from the germline V gene are SGHRS and YFSETQ. The CDR3 region has the DNA TGCGCCCCCCAGGGGTTGCACTCCTACAATGAGCAGTTCTTC. This translates into CAPQGLHSYNEQFF.

This clonotype has at least ten counts. The V call is TRBV5-1, the J call TRBJ2-1; perhaps TRBD1 as D (6 bases). V shed 0 bases and J shed 4 bases, with 11 bases lying between them. CDR3 length: 15 amino acids. The germline gives CDR1 SGHRS, CDR2 YFSETQ. CDR3 sequence (DNA): TGCGCCAGCAGCTTGGAGTGGGGGCGGTACAATGAGCAGTTCTTC. Translating gives CASSLEWGRYNEQFF.

The chain joins TRBV12-3 or TRBV12-4 to TRBJ2-4, with D tentatively TRBD2 (5 bases). The CDR3 extends over 17 amino acids. V gave up 6 bases and J gave up 0 bases, with 18 bases separating them. CDR3 nucleotide sequence: TGTGCCAGCAGCTCCACCCGAGCGGTGCTAGCCAAAAACATTCAGTACTTC. This encodes CASSSTRAVLAKNIQYF.

This clonotype appeared a few times. The V and J genes are TRBV10-3 and TRBJ2-7; no clear D gene. Trimming removed 2 bases at V and 4 bases at J, with 6 bases between. The CDR3 loop spans 12 amino acids. Germline V CDR1 and CDR2: ENHRY, SYGVKD. CDR3 sequence: CAISEAGYEQYF. Written as DNA, the CDR3 is TGTGCCATCAGTGAGGCCGGTTACGAGCAGTACTTC.

This clonotype was detected a few times. This rearrangement joins TRBV27 to TRBJ2-7; maybe TRBD1 (6 bases). Germline CDR1 reads MNHEY; CDR2 reads SMNVEV (reference sequence). The V end was cut by 6 bases, the J end by 3 bases, with 12 bases between. The CDR3 consists of 13 residues. The CDR3 DNA follows: TGTGCCAGCAGCCCGGGACATCGCTACGAGCAGTACTTC. Its protein product is CASSPGHRYEQYF.

The chain has TRBV6-2 or TRBV6-3 and TRBJ2-5, with D unresolved. The CDR3 runs to 13 residues. Germline V lookup: CDR1 MNHEY, CDR2 SVGEGT. V was trimmed by 6 bases and J by 3 bases, leaving 11 bases between them. CDR3 coding DNA: TGTGCCAGCAGGGCGACTGGGGAAGAGACCCAGTACTTC. Protein product: CASRATGEETQYF.

This chain joins TRBV29-1 and TRBJ2-7; tentatively, D is TRBD1 (5 bases). This CDR3 region has 14 residues. Trimming cost V 1 base and J 0 bases, with 10 bases left between them. Germline assignment: CDR1 SQVTM and CDR2 ANQGSEA. The chain's CDR3 is CSVEVQASSYEQYF. CDR3 in DNA: TGCAGCGTTGAAGTACAGGCGAGCTCCTACGAGCAGTACTTC.

This chain connects TRBV3-1 to TRBJ2-7; the D gene is possibly TRBD2 (5 bases). The CDR3 is 16 amino acids. Germline V lookup: CDR1 LGHDT, CDR2 YNNKEL (reference sequence). V was clipped by 4 bases and J by 2 bases, with 18 bases between them. The CDR3 reads CASSLSSLVGAYEQYF. The CDR3 DNA reads TGTGCCAGCAGCCTCAGTTCCCTAGTCGGGGCCTACGAGCAGTACTTC.

The chain uses TRBV29-1 and TRBJ2-7; the D gene is possibly TRBD1 (5 bases). Germline CDR1 and CDR2: SQVTM and ANQGSEA. CDR3 length: 13 residues. With 7 bases removed from V and 5 bases from J, the gap between germline ends came to 18 bases. The CDR3, as DNA: TGCAGCGCTGTTGGACCAGGGCTCCACGAGCAGTACTTC. Its translation: CSAVGPGLHEQYF.

This chain uses TRBV5-1 with TRBJ2-3; no reliable D call. The germline V gene has CDR1 SGHRS and CDR2 YFSETQ. V dropped 0 bases and J dropped 4 bases, with 12 bases sitting between them. This CDR3 contains 15 residues. The CDR3 DNA sequence: TGCGCCAGCAGCTTGGATTTCGGTGATTCAGATACGCAGTATTTT. Protein product: CASSLDFGDSDTQYF.

This clonotype was seen a handful of times. This chain links TRBV24-1 with TRBJ2-5; 11 bases line up with TRBD2. There are 15 residues in the CDR3. V trimming: 4 bases; J trimming: 4 bases; junction bases outside the gene matches: 4. Germline assignment: CDR1 KGHDR and CDR2 SFDVKD. DNA of the CDR3: TGTGCCACCAGTGACTCTAGCGGGGGGCCAGAGACCCAGTACTTC. Translation: CATSDSSGGPETQYF.

This sequence joins TRBV6-5 and TRBJ1-2, with D unclear. The V end was cut by 4 bases, the J end by 8 bases, with 17 bases between. This CDR3 has 14 residues. Per germline, CDR1 MNHEY and CDR2 SVGAGI. CDR3 residues: CASSFLGGLQGYTF. In DNA form, the CDR3 reads TGTGCCAGCAGTTTCCTAGGAGGTTTGCAGGGCTACACCTTC.